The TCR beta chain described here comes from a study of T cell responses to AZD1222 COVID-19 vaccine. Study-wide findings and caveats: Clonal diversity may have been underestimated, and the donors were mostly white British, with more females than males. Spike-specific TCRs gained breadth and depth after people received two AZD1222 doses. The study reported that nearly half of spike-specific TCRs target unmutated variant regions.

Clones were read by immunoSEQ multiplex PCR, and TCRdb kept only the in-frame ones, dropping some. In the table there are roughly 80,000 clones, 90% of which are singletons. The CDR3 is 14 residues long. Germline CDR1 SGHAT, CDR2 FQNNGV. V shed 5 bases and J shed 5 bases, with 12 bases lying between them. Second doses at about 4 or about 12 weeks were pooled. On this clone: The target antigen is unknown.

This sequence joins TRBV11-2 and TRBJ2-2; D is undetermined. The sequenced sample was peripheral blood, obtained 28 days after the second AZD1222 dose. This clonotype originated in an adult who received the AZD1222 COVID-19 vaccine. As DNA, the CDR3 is TGTGCCAGCAGCCCTTGGGTCGGGACCGGGGAGCTGTTTTTT. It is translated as CASSPWVGTGELFF.